Sequencing of this T cell receptor (beta chain) was carried out in a study of T cell responses to AZD1222 COVID-19 vaccine. Background on the study: Pooled in the analysis were second doses at about 4 or about 12 weeks. Study results and caveats: In a largely white British group with more females than males, clonal diversity was possibly underestimated.

TCRdb's copy holds only in-frame clones and misses some; the assay was immunoSEQ multiplex PCR. The sample yields over 75,000 clones, approximately 91% seen once. Worth noting for this clone: Antigen: not known.

This receptor was identified in an adult in good health. Sequencing was performed on peripheral blood, taken on day 0 of AZD1222 vaccination.

The CDR3 region has the DNA TGTGCCAGCAGCTTAAAGGGAGATACGCAGTATTTT. Protein product: CASSLKGDTQYF. The chain couples TRBV7-3 to TRBJ2-3; no clear D gene. Germline loops: CDR1 SGHTA, CDR2 FQGTGA. Trimming stripped 1 base from V and 5 bases from J, with 4 bases between. The CDR3 loop spans 12 amino acids.